The rows below give T cell receptor beta chains drawn from one sample of a study of Ad26.COV2.S vaccination and SARS-CoV-2 variants. Produced via immunoSEQ multiplex PCR; TCRdb's table is partial and in-frame only. The data contain 440,000 or so clones, about nine tenths of them singletons. The sequencing here drew on peripheral blood, taken in a trial of Ad26.COV2.S vaccine versus placebo. The receptors were gathered from a person aged 18 to 65 who received the Ad26.COV2.S COVID-19 vaccine or a placebo. Both conserved end residues are part of each CDR3. The D gene is left open where the match is weak. Where a row states a size, it is once, few, many or the class of an expanded clone; other rows omit it.

>.|.|TRBJ1-2|TRBV6-2/TRBV6-3
CASNPGARLTGYTF
TGTGCCAGCAACCCGGGGGCGCGTTTAACGGGCTACACCTTC
>.|.|TRBJ1-1|TRBV6-2/TRBV6-3
CASSYVGTEAFF
TGTGCCAGCAGTTATGTGGGTACTGAAGCTTTCTTT
>TRBD2|.|TRBJ2-7|TRBV28
CASSLLVGGPYEQYF
TGTGCCAGCAGTTTACTGGTGGGAGGGCCATACGAGCAGTACTTC
>.|once|TRBJ2-6|TRBV7-9
CASSLGGSGANVLTF
TGTGCCAGCAGCTTAGGGGGGAGTGGGGCCAACGTCCTGACTTTC
>.|.|TRBJ1-2|TRBV5-4
CASSSSQWNNYGYTF
TGTGCCAGCAGCTCATCTCAGTGGAATAACTATGGCTACACCTTC
>.|.|TRBJ2-1|TRBV18
CASSPRTGEQFF
TGTGCCAGCTCACCAAGGACGGGTGAGCAGTTCTTC
>TRBD1|.|TRBJ2-7|TRBV11-1
CASSLWDSPVRYEQYF
TGTGCCAGCAGCTTATGGGACAGCCCAGTCCGCTACGAGCAGTACTTC
>.|.|TRBJ1-5|TRBV6-5
CASRLGYSNQPQHF
TGTGCCAGCCGACTGGGATATAGCAATCAGCCCCAGCATTTT
>TRBD2|.|TRBJ2-3|TRBV27
CASSSGGVPDTQYF
TGTGCCAGCAGTTCCGGGGGGGTACCAGATACGCAGTATTTT
>.|.|TRBJ2-7|TRBV30
CAWSVNTAYEQYF
TGTGCCTGGAGTGTCAACACTGCCTACGAGCAGTACTTC
>TRBD1|once|TRBJ2-1|TRBV6-5
CASSNGQGVQQFF
TGTGCCAGCAGTAATGGACAGGGAGTTCAGCAGTTCTTC
>.|.|TRBJ1-2|TRBV27
CASSFTNKGILYGYTF
TGTGCCAGCAGTTTCACGAATAAGGGCATCCTCTATGGCTACACCTTC
>TRBD2|.|TRBJ2-1|TRBV30
CAWSATPGGGAPSQFF
TGTGCCTGGAGTGCCACCCCCGGCGGGGGGGCCCCGTCCCAGTTCTTC
>TRBD1|.|TRBJ2-1|TRBV6-5
CASSYGDRGYYNEQFF
TGTGCCAGCAGTTACGGGGACAGGGGATACTACAATGAGCAGTTCTTC
>.|.|TRBJ1-2|TRBV30
CALERRANYGYTF
TGTGCCTTAGAGCGGAGAGCTAACTATGGCTACACCTTC
>.|.|TRBJ1-6|TRBV6-2/TRBV6-3
CASSYPDGGSSNSPLHF
TGTGCCAGCAGTTACCCCGACGGCGGGTCTAGCAATTCACCCCTCCACTTT
>TRBD1|.|TRBJ2-1|TRBV9
CASSVSGTGTNEQFF
TGTGCCAGCAGCGTATCCGGGACAGGAACCAATGAGCAGTTCTTC
>TRBD1|.|TRBJ2-7|TRBV2
CASSPLDRGNSYEQYF
TGTGCCAGCAGTCCTTTGGACAGGGGGAATTCCTACGAGCAGTACTTC
>TRBD2|.|TRBJ2-7|TRBV28
CASSSSGRRYEQYF
TGTGCCAGCAGTTCTAGCGGGAGAAGGTACGAGCAGTACTTC
>.|.|TRBJ1-6|TRBV19
CASSIVGVASPLHF
TGTGCCAGTAGTATAGTCGGGGTGGCCTCACCCCTCCACTTT
>.|once|TRBJ2-3|TRBV9
CASSKGPATTDTQYF
TGTGCCAGCAGCAAGGGACCGGCCACCACAGATACGCAGTATTTT
>TRBD2|once|TRBJ2-1|TRBV9
CASSVGGTSGTYNEQFF
TGTGCCAGCAGCGTAGGTGGAACTAGCGGGACTTACAATGAGCAGTTCTTC
>.|.|TRBJ1-6|TRBV3-1/TRBV3-2
CASSQEYSPLHF
TGTGCCAGCAGCCAAGAATATTCACCCCTCCACTTT
>TRBD1|.|TRBJ2-7|TRBV6-6
CASSQMRGQGIYEQYF
TGTGCCAGCAGCCAGATGCGGGGACAGGGGATCTACGAGCAGTACTTC
>.|.|TRBJ1-5|TRBV28
CASTLPGTLNQPQHF
TGTGCCAGCACCTTGCCCGGGACTTTAAATCAGCCCCAGCATTTT
>TRBD1|.|TRBJ2-7|TRBV5-5
CASSEPPGGIYEQYF
TGTGCCAGCAGCGAGCCGCCAGGGGGTATCTACGAGCAGTACTTC
>.|.|TRBJ2-2|TRBV9
CASSVVPSENTGELFF
TGTGCCAGCAGCGTAGTCCCTAGCGAGAACACCGGGGAGCTGTTTTTT
>TRBD1|.|TRBJ2-1|TRBV4-3
CASSLQGSGTGRIF
TGCGCCAGCAGCCTCCAGGGGTCCGGGACAGGACGCATCTTC
>.|.|TRBJ2-7|TRBV2
CASSLRVRGSYEQYF
TGTGCCAGCAGCCTCAGAGTCAGGGGTTCCTACGAGCAGTACTTC
>.|.|TRBJ1-1|TRBV9
CASSVSGGAIGAEAFF
TGTGCCAGCAGCGTGTCTGGGGGCGCGATTGGCGCTGAAGCTTTCTTT
>.|few|TRBJ1-5|TRBV4-1
CASSQDPSNQPQHF
TGCGCCAGCAGCCAAGATCCCAGCAATCAGCCCCAGCATTTT
>TRBD2|.|TRBJ2-2|TRBV5-1
CASRVTSGSFSTGELFF
TGCGCCAGCAGAGTGACTAGCGGGAGTTTTAGCACCGGGGAGCTGTTTTTT
>TRBD1|.|TRBJ1-2|TRBV10-3
CAITDGTGGVATF
TGTGCCATCACCGATGGGACAGGGGGGGTTGCCACCTTC
>TRBD1|.|TRBJ2-3|TRBV7-9
CASSPRVSGGATDTQYF
TGTGCCAGCAGCCCGCGTGTTTCAGGGGGCGCGACAGATACGCAGTATTTT
>.|.|TRBJ1-1|TRBV19
CASLDLTEAFF
TGTGCCAGTTTGGACCTCACTGAAGCTTTCTTT
>.|.|TRBJ2-1|TRBV5-1
CASSLVLHEQFF
TGCGCCAGCAGCTTAGTTCTGCATGAGCAGTTCTTC
>.|.|TRBJ1-1|TRBV28
CASSLGGGVGTEAFF
TGTGCCAGCAGCCTAGGGGGAGGGGTTGGCACTGAAGCTTTCTTT
>.|.|TRBJ1-2|TRBV11-2
CASSVGAGVGNYGYTF
TGTGCCAGCAGCGTGGGAGCAGGGGTGGGGAACTATGGCTACACCTTC
>.|.|TRBJ1-5|TRBV18
CASSPGVGYSQHF
TGTGCCAGCTCACCAGGGGTAGGGTATTCCCAGCATTTT
>.|.|TRBJ2-7|TRBV20-1
CSAIPSYEQYF
TGCAGTGCTATACCGAGTTACGAGCAGTACTTC
>TRBD2|.|TRBJ2-1|TRBV4-2
CASSQMTSGGPYNEQFF
TGTGCCAGCAGCCAAATGACTAGCGGGGGCCCCTACAATGAGCAGTTCTTC
>TRBD1|.|TRBJ1-2|TRBV6-5
CASSYGGQNYGYTF
TGTGCCAGCAGTTACGGGGGACAGAACTATGGCTACACCTTC
>TRBD1|.|TRBJ2-3|TRBV30
CAWRRYRDRGRGADTQYF
TGTGCCTGGAGAAGGTACCGGGACAGGGGGCGCGGGGCAGATACGCAGTATTTT
>TRBD2|.|TRBJ2-1|TRBV19
CASSPGLAQIYNEQFF
TGTGCCAGTAGTCCGGGACTAGCCCAAATCTACAATGAGCAGTTCTTC
>.|.|TRBJ1-5|TRBV19
CASAGQGTVTQPQHF
TGTGCCAGTGCCGGTCAGGGAACTGTAACTCAGCCCCAGCATTTT
>TRBD1|.|TRBJ1-5|TRBV4-2
CASSQGGQGDQPQHF
TGTGCCAGCAGCCAGGGCGGACAGGGTGATCAGCCCCAGCATTTT
>.|.|TRBJ2-7|TRBV28
CASRSGTNHYEQYF
TGTGCCAGCAGATCCGGGACAAATCACTACGAGCAGTACTTC
>.|.|TRBJ2-5|TRBV2
CASSDDRGGRQETQYF
TGTGCCAGCAGTGACGATCGTGGAGGGCGGCAAGAGACCCAGTACTTC